A selection of T cell receptor beta chains follows, all from one sample in a study of cytomegalovirus exposure and HLA in healthy donors. Measured with immunoSEQ multiplex PCR; TCRdb has only the in-frame clones, and not every one. Of roughly 190,000 clones in the sample, just under 75% were seen once. What was sequenced was PBMCs. Receptor source: a young man in good health and CMV-seropositive. The CDR3 runs from the conserved cysteine through the conserved F or W. A D gene is named only where the DNA matches it firmly. Some rows mark clone size as missing; the rest say once, few, many or name a class of expanded clone.

>.|.|TRBV11-2|TRBJ1-2|14
CASSLGARGDGYTF
TGTGCCAGCAGCTTAGGAGCTAGGGGCGATGGCTACACCTTC
>few|TRBD1|TRBV28|TRBJ2-2|18
CASSLSSAGTGGTGELFF
TGTGCCAGCAGTTTATCCTCCGCCGGGACAGGGGGCACCGGGGAGCTGTTTTTT
>.|.|TRBV11-2|TRBJ1-1|14
CASSLGGMNTEAFF
TGTGCCAGCAGCCTGGGGGGAATGAACACTGAAGCTTTCTTT
>.|.|TRBV7-6|TRBJ1-4|16
CASSRTPTVTNEKLFF
TGTGCCAGCAGTCGCACCCCTACAGTGACTAATGAAAAACTGTTTTTT
>.|.|TRBV30|TRBJ2-3|14
CAWSLGRVTDTQYF
TGTGCCTGGAGTCTGGGCAGAGTCACAGATACGCAGTATTTT
>.|.|TRBV4-3|TRBJ2-2|14
CASSQDYITGELFF
TGCGCCAGCAGCCAAGATTATATTACCGGGGAGCTGTTTTTT
>.|.|TRBV18|TRBJ2-1|16
CASSSFDSSDGNEQFF
TGTGCCAGCTCATCTTTTGACTCTTCCGATGGGAATGAGCAGTTCTTC
>once|.|TRBV6-5|TRBJ2-5|11
CASHSQETQYF
TGTGCCAGCCACAGCCAAGAGACCCAGTACTTC
>.|.|TRBV18|TRBJ2-2|13
CASSPGGTGELFF
TGTGCCAGCTCACCAGGCGGGACCGGGGAGCTGTTTTTT
>.|TRBD1|TRBV28|TRBJ2-7|12
CATRDRAYEQYF
TGTGCCACCCGGGACAGGGCTTACGAGCAGTACTTC
>.|.|TRBV30|TRBJ2-7|13
CAWRYGTSYEQYF
TGTGCCTGGAGATACGGGACTTCCTACGAGCAGTACTTC
>.|TRBD1|TRBV5-4|TRBJ2-3|15
CASSPGQGSTDTQYF
TGTGCCAGCAGCCCCGGACAGGGGAGCACAGATACGCAGTATTTT
>few|.|TRBV6-6|TRBJ1-5|13
CASSSRQLQPQHF
TGTGCCAGCAGTTCCCGACAGCTTCAGCCCCAGCATTTT
>.|.|TRBV4-1|TRBJ1-2|12
CASSHRGIGYTF
TGCGCCAGCAGCCACAGGGGTATTGGCTACACCTTC
>.|.|TRBV27|TRBJ1-6|13
CASSLLEGSPLHF
TGTGCCAGCAGTTTACTGGAGGGGTCACCCCTCCACTTT
>.|.|TRBV10-3|TRBJ2-7|13
CAIRASEVREQYF
TGTGCCATCAGGGCTAGCGAGGTGCGCGAGCAGTACTTC
>.|.|TRBV28|TRBJ2-7|15
CASTPPGGPSYEQYF
TGTGCCAGCACCCCCCCCGGGGGGCCCTCCTACGAGCAGTACTTC
>.|.|TRBV7-2|TRBJ2-7|14
CASSLAVLGGEQYF
TGTGCCAGCAGCTTGGCGGTGCTAGGCGGCGAGCAGTACTTC
>.|.|TRBV29-1|TRBJ2-1|11
CSVVPLNEQFF
TGCAGCGTTGTTCCCCTCAATGAGCAGTTCTTC
>.|TRBD1|TRBV25-1|TRBJ2-7|15
CASSATGQGAYEQYF
TGTGCCAGCAGTGCCACGGGACAGGGGGCCTACGAGCAGTACTTC